A single sample is the source of the 3 T cell receptor beta chains below, sequenced in a study of shared clonotypes between healthy human individuals (dated by TCRdb to 2020 to 2021). CD8 naive samples were obtained by positive selection for CCR7 among CD45RO-negative cells, yielding a CD45RA+CCR7+ population from which TemRA cells were excluded. The library was prepared using the immunoSEQ multiplex PCR assay. The table comes from immuneACCESS by way of TCRdb, which keeps in-frame sequences with V and J called. Part of the clones is missing from these tables; in studies checked, under half for an unresolved V gene and the rest for unknown reasons. This sample holds about 2 million clones; less than 95% were observed only once. In total, the top ten clones hold more than 0.95% of the sample. The source material was naive CD8+ T cells sorted from blood. Read against the paper, the sample's cell subset or site label means: CD45RA+CCR7+. These receptors came from a man in his late teens or twenties in good health.

The V call is TRBV25-1, the J call TRBJ1-1; D gene uncertain. This CDR3 comprises 14 residues. V was pared by 0 bases and J by 3 bases, with 8 bases between. CDR1 is MGHDK, CDR2 SYGVNS, per germline. CDR3 sequence reads: CASSEYISDTEAFF. In nucleotides, the CDR3 is TGTGCCAGCAGTGAATATATTTCGGACACTGAAGCTTTCTTT.

The V call is TRBV29-1, the J call TRBJ2-5; no reliable D call. Deletions cut 4 bases from V and 0 bases from J, with 9 bases between. There are 13 residues in the CDR3. From germline, CDR1 is SQVTM and CDR2 ANQGSEA. The CDR3 nucleotides read TGCAGCGTTGTTCCGGAGTACCAAGAGACCCAGTACTTC. The encoded protein is CSVVPEYQETQYF.

The DNA for the CDR3 is TGTGCCTGGGGCGGACAGGGGGCCGGCGGCTACACCTTC. Protein sequence: CAWGGQGAGGYTF. The chain has TRBV30 and TRBJ1-2; TRBD1 matches at 11 bases. Trimming at V came to 5 bases and at J to 8 bases, leaving 7 bases not matched to a gene. The length of the CDR3 is 13 residues. CDR1 and CDR2 from the germline V gene are GTSNPN and SVGIG (reference sequence).